The sample holds a few counts of the clone carrying this T cell receptor beta chain. Antigen unknown. Generation of TCR beta libraries employed quantitative 5'-RACE incorporating molecular barcodes. From the 5' RACE reads, TCRdb called clonotypes with MiXCR, one entry per CDR3 protein. This repertoire shows some 700,000 distinct CDR3 sequences, under 20% found once; its top ten account for around 19%. This specimen belongs to a study of CD8 T cells in ankylosing spondylitis. Study outcomes and limitations: Ankylosing spondylitis blood appeared to carry a characteristic TCR beta motif of eight or nine highly homologous variants. Certain motif variants had earlier appeared in reactive arthritis synovial fluid and blood.

The germline CDR1 and CDR2 sequences are MGHDK and SYGVNS. Trimming at V came to 6 bases and at J to 7 bases, leaving 13 bases not matched to a gene. This CDR3 spans 15 amino acids. The TCR sequence derives from a male donor with ankylosing spondylitis. The sample was blood, either unsorted or a sorted T cell fraction (not recorded which). The chain combines TRBV25-1 with TRBJ1-1; 8 bases align to TRBD1. The CDR3 is CASRATGATSIEAFF. The DNA of the CDR3 is TGTGCCAGCAGGGCGACAGGGGCCACATCAATTGAAGCTTTCTTT.